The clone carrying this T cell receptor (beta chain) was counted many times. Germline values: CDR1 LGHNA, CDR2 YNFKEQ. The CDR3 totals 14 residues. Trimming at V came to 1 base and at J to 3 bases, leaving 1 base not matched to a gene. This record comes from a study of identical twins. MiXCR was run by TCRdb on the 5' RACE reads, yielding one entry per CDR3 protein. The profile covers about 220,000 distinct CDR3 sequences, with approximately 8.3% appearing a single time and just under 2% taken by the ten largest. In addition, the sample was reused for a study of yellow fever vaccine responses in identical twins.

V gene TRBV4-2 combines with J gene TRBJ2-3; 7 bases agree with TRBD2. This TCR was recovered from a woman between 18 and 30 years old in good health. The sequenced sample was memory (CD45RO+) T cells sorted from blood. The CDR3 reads CASSQVSGTDTQYF. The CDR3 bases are TGTGCCAGCAGCCAAGTTAGCGGGACAGATACGCAGTATTTT.